Detailed here is one T cell receptor beta chain. The data were obtained in a study of blood T cell repertoires in COVID-19. Study-level information: Samples of COVID-19 (acute and convalescent) were obtained from the United States, Italy and Spain.

Germline V gene sequence: CDR1 SGHRS, CDR2 YFSETQ. The CDR3 extends over 17 amino acids. J lost 2 bases, V lost 1 base, and 9 bases had no gene match. Authors' methods: Amplifying reference gene primers gave estimates of nucleated cell counts. Libraries were prepared by immunoSEQ multiplex PCR; TCRdb keeps only in-frame clonotypes and omits some of them. That table gives V, J and clone size, and the DNA gave D and trimming. In the table there are under 140,000 clones, around four fifths of which are singletons. This clonotype originated in a woman aged 55-75 years with acute or convalescent COVID-19. Sequenced material: peripheral blood. The rearrangement joins TRBV5-1 to TRBJ1-2, with 9 bases aligning to TRBD1. CDR3 protein: CASSLLPSTGGNYGYTF. The CDR3, as DNA: TGCGCCAGCAGCTTGCTCCCGTCGACAGGGGGAAACTATGGCTACACCTTC.